One and the same sample provided the 7 T cell receptor beta chains below, sequenced in a study of OX40 agonist ivuxolimab in advanced cancers. This table comes from immunoSEQ multiplex PCR, and its TCRdb copy is limited to in-frame clones, with some not included. The data hold tens of thousands of clones, with around 85% observed a single time. Sequencing was performed on CD4+ or CD8+ T cells sorted from blood, taken in a trial of the OX40 agonist ivuxolimab. Every receptor here comes from an adult with an advanced solid tumor such as melanoma, head and neck, liver or kidney cancer.

This clone was detected only a few times. An end of the junction differs from the germline gene, which may be a read error. The chain combines TRBV19 with TRBJ1-4, with unresolved D. There are 14 residues in the CDR3. CDR1 is LNHDA, CDR2 SQIVND, per germline (reference sequence). The DNA for the CDR3 is TGTGCCAGTAGTATAGATTTTACTAACGAAAAACTGTTTTTT. This encodes CASSIDFTNEKLFF.

The chain uses TRBV7-3 and TRBJ1-4; TRBD1 aligns across 7 bases. This CDR3 is 14 amino acids long. CDR1 and CDR2 from the germline V gene are SGHTA and FQGTGA. J gave up 6 bases and V 5 bases, and 6 bases lay outside the gene matches. CDR3 protein: CASSPRDSYEKLFF. DNA for the CDR3: TGTGCCAGCAGCCCCCGGGACAGCTATGAAAAACTGTTTTTT. Filled out from reference TRBV7-3 and TRBJ1-4, the complete variable domain reads GAGVSQTPSNKVTEKGKYVELRCDPISGHTALYWYRQSLGQGPEFLIYFQGTGAADDSGLPNDRFFAVRPEGSVSTLKIQRTERGDSAVYLCASSPRDSYEKLFFGSGTQLSVL.

CDR3 nucleotide sequence: TGTGCCAGCAGCTTACTGGTGGGGGCCCTTATAGGATACGAGCAGTACTTC. This codes for CASSLLVGALIGYEQYF. V is TRBV7-8 and J is TRBJ2-5; weak D call: TRBD1 (6 bases). With the DNA end fitting TRBJ2-7 better, the J assignment may be wrong. The CDR3 loop spans 17 amino acids. Germline V gene lookup returns CDR1 SGHVS and CDR2 FQNEAQ.

The J gene is TRBJ2-5, the V gene TRBV5-1, with 13 positions matching TRBD2. Germline CDR1 reads SGHRS; CDR2 reads YFSETQ. J gave up 5 bases and V 0 bases, and 7 bases lay outside the gene matches. This CDR3 spans 17 amino acids. The DNA of the CDR3 is TGCGCCAGCAGCTTGGCCACTAGCGGGAGGGCCGGGGAGACCCAGTACTTC. Translation: CASSLATSGRAGETQYF.

The chain couples TRBV27 to TRBJ2-1; D might be TRBD2 (6 bases). The germline CDR1 and CDR2 sequences are MNHEY and SMNVEV (reference sequence). The CDR3 runs 15 residues. Deletions cut 3 bases from V and 0 bases from J, with 9 bases between. The CDR3 DNA is TGTGCCAGCAGTTTCGGGGACTTCTCCTACAATGAGCAGTTCTTC. Residues: CASSFGDFSYNEQFF.

The CDR3 DNA is TGTGCCAGCAGACGGGACAGTATAGACAATGAGCAGTTCTTC. This translates into CASRRDSIDNEQFF. V and J are TRBV9 and TRBJ2-1; TRBD1 matches 7 bases. Germline assignment: CDR1 SGDLS and CDR2 YYNGEE. V lost 5 bases and J lost 5; bases outside the gene matches: 7. This CDR3 is 14 amino acids long.

Concerning this clone: One end of the junction is discordant with germline, which a read error may explain. The V gene is TRBV10-3, the J gene TRBJ2-7, with 12 bases fitting TRBD2. CDR1 is ENHRY, CDR2 SYGVKD, per germline. CDR3 length equals 13 residues. The DNA of the CDR3 is TGTGCCACCGCCGGGACTAGCGGGTCGGGAGTGGGATTC. It is translated as CATAGTSGSGVGF.